This T cell receptor beta chain was found in a study of lymphopenia after photon versus proton radiotherapy. General study findings and limits: After the lymphocyte nadir, photon-treated repertoires showed oligoclonal expansion, especially of CD8+ Temra cells. Only patients who died were analyzed for survival; proton advantage is unproven. Proton therapy kept repertoires fairly stable, unlike photons, which gained effector/memory cells. A bigger post-nadir fall in TCR diversity correlated inversely with survival time in deceased patients.

Germline lookup yields CDR1 LGHNA and CDR2 YNFKEQ. There are 14 residues in the CDR3. The V end lost 2 bases, the J end lost 3 bases, and 8 bases lay between the germline ends. TCRdb keeps only in-frame clones here, not all; method: immunoSEQ multiplex PCR. The table has approximately 160,000 clones, less than 90% seen once. A few counts support this clone. Its antigen is currently unknown. The chain is built from TRBV4-2 and TRBJ2-1; D might be TRBD2 (5 bases). Source: peripheral blood, taken from a patient treated with photon-based radiotherapy. This sequence originates from a man aged 45-60 years with gastric cancer. CDR3 residues: CASSQSRDYNEQFF. CDR3 sequence (DNA): TGTGCCAGCAGCCAAAGCCGGGACTACAATGAGCAGTTCTTC.